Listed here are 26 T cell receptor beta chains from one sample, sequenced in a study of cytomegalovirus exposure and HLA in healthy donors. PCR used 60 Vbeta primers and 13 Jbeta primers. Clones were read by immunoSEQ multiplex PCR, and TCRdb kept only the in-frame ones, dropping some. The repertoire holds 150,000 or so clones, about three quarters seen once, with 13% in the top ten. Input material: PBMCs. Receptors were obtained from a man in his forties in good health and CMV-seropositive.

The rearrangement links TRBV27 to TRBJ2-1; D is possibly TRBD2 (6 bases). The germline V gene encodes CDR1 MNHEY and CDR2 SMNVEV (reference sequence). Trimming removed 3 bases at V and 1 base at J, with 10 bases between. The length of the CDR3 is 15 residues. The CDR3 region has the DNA TGTGCCAGCAGTTTGCTAGCGCAATCCTACAATGAGCAGTTCTTC. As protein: CASSLLAQSYNEQFF.

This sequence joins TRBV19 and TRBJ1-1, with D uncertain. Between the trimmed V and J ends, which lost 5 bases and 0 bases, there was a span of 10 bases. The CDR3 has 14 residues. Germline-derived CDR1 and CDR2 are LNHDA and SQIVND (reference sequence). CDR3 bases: TGTGCCAGTAGTCCCCAGCGCTTGAACACTGAAGCTTTCTTT. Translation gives CASSPQRLNTEAFF.

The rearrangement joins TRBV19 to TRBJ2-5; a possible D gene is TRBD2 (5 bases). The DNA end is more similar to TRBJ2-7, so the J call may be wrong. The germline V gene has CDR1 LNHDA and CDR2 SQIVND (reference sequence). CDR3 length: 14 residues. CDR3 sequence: CASSISGLPDEQYF. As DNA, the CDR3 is TGTGCCAGTAGTATCTCAGGACTGCCCGACGAGCAGTACTTC.

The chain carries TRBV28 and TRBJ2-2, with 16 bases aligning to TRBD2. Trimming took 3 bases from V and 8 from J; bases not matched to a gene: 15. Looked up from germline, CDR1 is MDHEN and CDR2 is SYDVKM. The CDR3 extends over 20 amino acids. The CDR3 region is CASSLTGPGTSGRAAGELFF. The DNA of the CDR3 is TGTGCCAGCAGTTTGACGGGTCCCGGGACTAGCGGGAGGGCCGCTGGGGAGCTGTTTTTT.

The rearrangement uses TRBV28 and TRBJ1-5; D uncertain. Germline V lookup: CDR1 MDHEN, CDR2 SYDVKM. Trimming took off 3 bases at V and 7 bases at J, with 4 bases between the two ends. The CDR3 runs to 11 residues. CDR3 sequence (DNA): TGTGCCAGCAGTTTCGGGCAGCCCCAGCATTTT. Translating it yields CASSFGQPQHF.

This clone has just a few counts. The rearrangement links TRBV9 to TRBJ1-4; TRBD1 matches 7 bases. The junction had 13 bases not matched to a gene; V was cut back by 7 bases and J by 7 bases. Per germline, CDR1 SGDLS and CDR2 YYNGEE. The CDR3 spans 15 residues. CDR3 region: CASPLSPRTGEKLFF. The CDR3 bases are TGTGCCAGCCCCCTATCCCCTAGGACAGGTGAAAAACTGTTTTTT. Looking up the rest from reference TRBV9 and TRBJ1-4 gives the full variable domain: DSGVTQTPKHLITATGQRVTLRCSPRSGDLSVYWYQQSLDQGLQFLIQYYNGEERAKGNILERFSAQQFPDLHSELNLSSLELGDSALYFCASPLSPRTGEKLFFGSGTQLSVL.

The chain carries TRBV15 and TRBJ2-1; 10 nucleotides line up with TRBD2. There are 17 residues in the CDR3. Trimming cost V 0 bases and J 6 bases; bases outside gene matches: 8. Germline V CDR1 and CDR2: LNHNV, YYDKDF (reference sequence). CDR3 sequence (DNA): TGTGCCACCAGCAGAGACCAGGCCCGGACTAGCGGCAATGAGCAGTTCTTC. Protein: CATSRDQARTSGNEQFF.

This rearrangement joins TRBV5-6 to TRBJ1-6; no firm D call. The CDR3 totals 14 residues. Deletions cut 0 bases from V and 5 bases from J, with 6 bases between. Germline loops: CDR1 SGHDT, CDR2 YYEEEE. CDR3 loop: CASSLGLNNSPLHF. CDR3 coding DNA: TGTGCCAGCAGCTTGGGGCTTAATAATTCACCCCTCCACTTT.

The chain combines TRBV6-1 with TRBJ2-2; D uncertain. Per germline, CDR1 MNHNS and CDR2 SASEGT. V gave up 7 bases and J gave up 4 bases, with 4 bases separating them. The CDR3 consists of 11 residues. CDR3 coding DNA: TGTGCCAGCACGGGCACCGGGGAGCTGTTTTTT. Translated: CASTGTGELFF.

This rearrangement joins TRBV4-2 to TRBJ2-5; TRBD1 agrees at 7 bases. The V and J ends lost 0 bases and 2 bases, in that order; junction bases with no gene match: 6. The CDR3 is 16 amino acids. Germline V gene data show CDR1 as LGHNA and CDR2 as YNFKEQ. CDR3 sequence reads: CASSQDGAGGQETQYF. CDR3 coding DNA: TGTGCCAGCAGCCAAGATGGGGCAGGGGGTCAAGAGACCCAGTACTTC.

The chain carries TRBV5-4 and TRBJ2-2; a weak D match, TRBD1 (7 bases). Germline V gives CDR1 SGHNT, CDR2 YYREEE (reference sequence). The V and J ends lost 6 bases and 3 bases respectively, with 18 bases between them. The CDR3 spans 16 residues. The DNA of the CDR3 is TGTGCCAGCACCCGGGGGACAGAACTTTACACCGGGGAGCTGTTTTTT. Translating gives CASTRGTELYTGELFF.

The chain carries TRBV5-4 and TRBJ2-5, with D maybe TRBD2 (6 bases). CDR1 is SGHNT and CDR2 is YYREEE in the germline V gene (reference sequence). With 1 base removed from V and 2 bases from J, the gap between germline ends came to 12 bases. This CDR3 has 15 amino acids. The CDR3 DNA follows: TGTGCCAGCAGCTTGCTTAGTGCGGGACAAGAGACCCAGTACTTC. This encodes CASSLLSAGQETQYF.

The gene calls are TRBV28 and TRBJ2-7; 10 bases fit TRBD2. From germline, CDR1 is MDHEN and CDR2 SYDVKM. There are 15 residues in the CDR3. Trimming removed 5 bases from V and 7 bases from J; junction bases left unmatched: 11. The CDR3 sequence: CASSTLAGDRKEQYF. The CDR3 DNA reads TGTGCCAGCAGTACCCTAGCGGGAGACCGTAAGGAGCAGTACTTC.

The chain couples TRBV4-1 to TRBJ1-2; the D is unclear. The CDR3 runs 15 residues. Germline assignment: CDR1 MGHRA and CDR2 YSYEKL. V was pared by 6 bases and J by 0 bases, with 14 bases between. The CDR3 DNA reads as TGCGCCAGCAGTCAGGTCACATCAGCTAACTATGGCTACACCTTC. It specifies CASSQVTSANYGYTF.

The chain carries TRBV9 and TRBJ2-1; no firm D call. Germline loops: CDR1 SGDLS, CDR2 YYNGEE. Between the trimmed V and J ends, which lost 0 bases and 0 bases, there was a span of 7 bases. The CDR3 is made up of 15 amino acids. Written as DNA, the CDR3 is TGTGCCAGCAGCGTAGATGGCGGCTCCTACAATGAGCAGTTCTTC. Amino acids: CASSVDGGSYNEQFF.

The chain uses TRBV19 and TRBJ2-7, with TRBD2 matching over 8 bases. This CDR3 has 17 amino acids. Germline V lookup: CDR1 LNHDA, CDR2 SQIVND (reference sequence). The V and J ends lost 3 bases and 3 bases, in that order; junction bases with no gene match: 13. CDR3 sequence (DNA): TGTGCCAGTAGTATCCGGAACGGGGGGGGCGTGAGCTACGAGCAGTACTTC. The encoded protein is CASSIRNGGGVSYEQYF.

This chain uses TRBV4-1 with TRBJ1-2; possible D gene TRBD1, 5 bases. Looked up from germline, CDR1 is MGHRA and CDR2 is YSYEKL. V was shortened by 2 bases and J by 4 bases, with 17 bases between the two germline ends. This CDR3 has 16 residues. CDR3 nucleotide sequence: TGCGCCAGCAGCCAAATAAGGGGACTCGGAGTCTATGGCTACACCTTC. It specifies CASSQIRGLGVYGYTF.

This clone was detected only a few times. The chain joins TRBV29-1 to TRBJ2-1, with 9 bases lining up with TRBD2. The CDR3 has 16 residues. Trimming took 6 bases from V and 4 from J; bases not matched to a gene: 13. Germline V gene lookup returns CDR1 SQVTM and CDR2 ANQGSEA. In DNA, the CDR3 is TGCAGCGTCTCTGTCTCTAGCGGGATACTATACAATGAGCAGTTCTTC. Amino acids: CSVSVSSGILYNEQFF.

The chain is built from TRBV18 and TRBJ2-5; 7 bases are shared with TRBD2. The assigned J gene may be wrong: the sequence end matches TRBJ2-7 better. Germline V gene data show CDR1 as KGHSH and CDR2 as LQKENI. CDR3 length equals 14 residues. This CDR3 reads CASSPGLKSYEQYF. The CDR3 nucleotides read TGTGCCAGCTCACCGGGACTAAAGTCCTACGAGCAGTACTTC.

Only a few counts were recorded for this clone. The CDR3 region has the DNA TGTGCCAGCAGCTTTAGTGAGACCCAGTACTTC. Amino acid sequence: CASSFSETQYF. The chain links TRBV5-5 to TRBJ2-5; D not certain. The CDR3 totals 11 residues. The V gene's germline CDR1 is SGHKS and CDR2 YYEKEE (reference sequence). The V end was cut by 2 bases, the J end by 5 bases, with 4 bases between.

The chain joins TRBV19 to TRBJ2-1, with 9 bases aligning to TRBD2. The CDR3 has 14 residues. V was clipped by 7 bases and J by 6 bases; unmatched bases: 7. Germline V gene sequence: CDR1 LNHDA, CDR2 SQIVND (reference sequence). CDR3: CASKPGLASNEQFF. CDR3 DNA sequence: TGTGCCAGTAAACCGGGACTAGCTTCCAATGAGCAGTTCTTC.

Written as DNA, the CDR3 is TGTGCCAGCAGTGGAAATGGCCCGCAGTACTTC. Translating gives CASSGNGPQYF. V usage is TRBV6-1 and J usage is TRBJ2-7; D gene uncertain. The length of the CDR3 is 11 residues. Per the germline V gene, CDR1 is MNHNS and CDR2 is SASEGT. Trimming shortened V by 4 bases and J by 9 bases, and 10 bases separated the two germline ends.

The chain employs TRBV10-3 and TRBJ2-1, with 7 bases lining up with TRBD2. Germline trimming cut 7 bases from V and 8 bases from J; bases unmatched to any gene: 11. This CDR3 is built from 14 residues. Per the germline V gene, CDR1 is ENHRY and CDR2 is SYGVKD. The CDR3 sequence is CAINTRGTRDEQFF. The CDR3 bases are TGTGCCATCAATACGCGGGGGACCCGTGATGAGCAGTTCTTC.

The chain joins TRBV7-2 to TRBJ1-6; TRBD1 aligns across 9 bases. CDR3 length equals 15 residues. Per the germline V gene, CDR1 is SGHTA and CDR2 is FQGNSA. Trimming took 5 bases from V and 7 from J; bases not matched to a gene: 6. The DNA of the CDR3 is TGTGCCAGCAGCCCAGGGACAGGGAGGAATTCACCCCTCCACTTT. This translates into CASSPGTGRNSPLHF.

The CDR3 loop is CASSLTGTGLSEKLFF. The CDR3 nucleotides read TGTGCCAGCAGCTTAACCGGGACAGGGTTGAGTGAAAAACTGTTTTTT. The chain uses TRBV5-6 and TRBJ1-4; 9 positions agree with TRBD1. Germline CDR1 SGHDT, CDR2 YYEEEE. V was pared by 2 bases and J by 7 bases, with 9 bases of the junction left unmatched. CDR3 length: 16 amino acids. Using reference TRBV5-6 and TRBJ1-4 for the parts outside the CDR3, the full variable domain is DAGVTQSPTHLIKTRGQQVTLRCSPKSGHDTVSWYQQALGQGPQFIFQYYEEEERQRGNFPDRFSGHQFPNYSSELNVNALLLGDSALYLCASSLTGTGLSEKLFFGSGTQLSVL.

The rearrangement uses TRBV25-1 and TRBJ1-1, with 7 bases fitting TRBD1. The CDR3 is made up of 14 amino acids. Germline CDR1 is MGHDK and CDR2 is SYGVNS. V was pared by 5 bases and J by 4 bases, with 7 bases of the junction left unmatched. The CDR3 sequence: CASSPTGPATEAFF. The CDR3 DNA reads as TGTGCCAGCAGTCCGACAGGGCCGGCCACTGAAGCTTTCTTT.